Following are 6 T cell receptor beta chains from one sample sequenced in a study of cytomegalovirus exposure and HLA in healthy donors (dated 2017 in TCRdb). The protocol used for the library was the immunoSEQ multiplex PCR assay. For the multiplex PCR, a mixture combining 60 forward primers for TCR Vbeta segments and 13 reverse primers for TCR Jbeta segments was used. Imported from immuneACCESS, the table was reduced by TCRdb to in-frame sequences with V and J called. These copies leave out some clones; in studies compared against another copy, an unresolved V gene accounts for under half, and the cause of the remainder is not known. Present in this sample are 150,000 to 200,000 clones, around 81% of which were seen just once. The ten most abundant clones make up about 2.2% of the sample. The sequenced sample was PBMCs. These receptors originate from a woman aged 30 to 39 in good health and CMV-seronegative.

The chain joins TRBV5-1 to TRBJ1-3, with 9 bases matching TRBD1. Germline V gene sequence: CDR1 SGHRS, CDR2 YFSETQ. The CDR3 sequence is 16 residues long. V was pared by 4 bases and J by 0 bases, with 5 bases of the junction left unmatched. CDR3 nucleotides: TGCGCCAGCAGCCCGGGACAGGGAAGCTCTGGAAACACCATATATTTT. Translated, it gives CASSPGQGSSGNTIYF.

V usage is TRBV9 and J usage is TRBJ2-7; 12 bases fit TRBD2. Germline-derived CDR1 and CDR2 are SGDLS and YYNGEE. The CDR3 is 17 amino acids. Unmatched junction bases numbered 10, after V lost 0 bases and J lost 6 bases. This CDR3 reads CASSVAGLAGLRGEQYF. The CDR3, as DNA: TGTGCCAGCAGCGTAGCCGGACTAGCGGGATTGAGAGGCGAGCAGTACTTC.

This chain links TRBV7-2 with TRBJ2-7; 7 bases fit TRBD1. The CDR3 is 14 amino acids. Germline loops: CDR1 SGHTA, CDR2 FQGNSA. The trim removed 7 bases at V and 4 bases at J, leaving 10 bases unmatched. The CDR3 spells CASNPTGPQYEQYF. CDR3 DNA sequence: TGTGCCAGCAACCCGACAGGGCCCCAGTACGAGCAGTACTTC.

V is TRBV4-2 and J is TRBJ2-6; the D is unclear. This CDR3 comprises 16 residues. Trimming removed 3 bases from V and 0 bases from J, with 9 bases in between. The germline gives CDR1 LGHNA, CDR2 YNFKEQ. CDR3 sequence reads: CASSQQQFSGANVLTF. CDR3 in DNA: TGTGCCAGCAGCCAGCAACAGTTCTCTGGGGCCAACGTCCTGACTTTC.

This clone was observed a single time. This chain connects TRBV5-1 to TRBJ2-5, with 9 bases identical to TRBD2. The germline V gene encodes CDR1 SGHRS and CDR2 YFSETQ. CDR3 size: 17 residues. The V segment lost 4 bases and the J segment 2 bases; nucleotides outside the gene matches: 12. CDR3 region: CASSRDPPTSGQETQYF. The CDR3 DNA reads TGCGCCAGCAGCAGGGACCCCCCGACTAGCGGACAAGAGACCCAGTACTTC.

The rearrangement uses TRBV7-9 and TRBJ1-1; possibly TRBD1 for D (6 bases). CDR1 and CDR2 from the germline V gene are SEHNR and FQNEAQ (reference sequence). With 8 bases removed from V and 0 bases from J, the gap between germline ends came to 7 bases. The CDR3 is 12 amino acids. The CDR3 here is CASGGMNTEAFF. CDR3 bases: TGTGCCAGCGGGGGCATGAACACTGAAGCTTTCTTT.